These 8 T cell receptor beta chains were sequenced from one sample in a study of cytomegalovirus exposure and HLA in healthy donors. The PCR used 60 Vbeta and 13 Jbeta primers. Data came from immunoSEQ multiplex PCR; TCRdb stores just in-frame clones and leaves some out. The sample has fewer than 200,000 clones, more than 70% seen once; the top ten hold approximately 4.1%. The sequenced sample was PBMCs. The receptors stem from a woman aged 50 to 60 in good health and CMV-seropositive.

This clone appeared a few times. This chain connects TRBV5-1 to TRBJ2-1; 13 bases map to TRBD2. CDR1 is SGHRS and CDR2 is YFSETQ in the germline V gene. This CDR3 has 16 residues. V trimming: 4 bases; J trimming: 15 bases; junction bases outside the gene matches: 16. Here the CDR3 DNA reads TGCGCCAGCAGCCCACCGGGACTAGCGGGATCCGCCGGGGGGTTCTTC. Amino acid sequence: CASSPPGLAGSAGGFF.

The J gene is TRBJ2-3, the V gene TRBV10-1; 9 nucleotides align to TRBD2. Germline CDR1 and CDR2: WNHNN and SYGVQD (reference sequence). The CDR3 has 14 residues. After removal of 2 bases from V and 7 bases from J, the junction contained 4 bases not matched to a gene. The CDR3 loop reads CASSESGGTYTQYF. The CDR3 nucleotides read TGCGCCAGCAGTGAGAGCGGGGGGACGTATACGCAGTATTTT.

Comments on this clone: One junction end disagrees with the germline gene, perhaps due to a read error. The J gene is TRBJ2-2, the V gene TRBV7-9; 7 nucleotides match TRBD1. Germline V gene lookup returns CDR1 SEHNR and CDR2 FQNEAQ (reference sequence). This CDR3 comprises 17 residues. The CDR3 DNA is TGTTCCAGCAGCTTACCAACCACAGGGGCGCCCACCGGGGAGCTGTTTTTT. Protein: CSSSLPTTGAPTGELFF.

The J gene is TRBJ2-7, the V gene TRBV18; a weak D match, TRBD2 (6 bases). Trimming stripped 3 bases from V and 2 bases from J, with 8 bases between. Germline V gene sequence: CDR1 KGHSH, CDR2 LQKENI. The CDR3 is made up of 13 amino acids. The CDR3 sequence is CASSPGGPYEQYF. The CDR3 bases are TGTGCCAGCTCACCCGGGGGACCCTACGAGCAGTACTTC.

This chain joins TRBV19 and TRBJ1-1, with D hard to call. Germline CDR1 LNHDA, CDR2 SQIVND (reference sequence). Between the trimmed V and J ends, which lost 2 bases and 3 bases, there was a span of 13 bases. The CDR3 length is 15 residues. CDR3 nucleotide sequence: TGTGCCAGTAGTATACAACCCGGAGGCGACACTGAAGCTTTCTTT. Translation gives CASSIQPGGDTEAFF.

This clone was detected once. This chain uses TRBV10-3 with TRBJ2-7; 8 bases align to TRBD1. The V segment lost 9 bases and the J segment 1 base; nucleotides outside the gene matches: 8. Germline V gene lookup returns CDR1 ENHRY and CDR2 SYGVKD. The CDR3 is made up of 14 amino acids. The CDR3 spells CAISLTGASYEQYF. The CDR3 DNA follows: TGTGCCATTAGTCTGACAGGGGCATCCTACGAGCAGTACTTC.

The CDR3 is CARNGQEGFKEKLFF. CDR3 DNA sequence: TGCGCCAGAAACGGACAGGAAGGGTTTAAAGAAAAACTGTTTTTT. The V gene is TRBV10-1, the J gene TRBJ1-4; TRBD1 agrees at 7 bases. The trim removed 9 bases at V and 8 bases at J, leaving 15 bases unmatched. In germline, CDR1 is WNHNN, CDR2 SYGVQD (reference sequence). CDR3 size: 15 residues.

This chain connects TRBV5-4 to TRBJ1-6; D unclear. Germline V gene lookup returns CDR1 SGHNT and CDR2 YYREEE (reference sequence). This CDR3 has 14 amino acids. V lost 0 bases and J 7 bases, leaving 8 bases between the germline ends. The CDR3 loop reads CASSLELGNSPLHF. Here the CDR3 DNA reads TGTGCCAGCAGCTTGGAGCTGGGCAATTCACCCCTCCACTTT.